This is a list of T cell receptor beta chains from one sample in a study of T cells in localized non-small cell lung cancer. TCRdb's table, derived via immunoSEQ multiplex PCR, lists solely in-frame clones and lacks some. Seen here are some 850 clones, 30% to 40% observed once, and the top ten hold around 8.9%. The sample was normal lung tissue next to the tumor, taken before any cancer treatment. The receptors stem from a male donor at least 60 years old with stage II squamous cell lung carcinoma. The CDR3 runs from the conserved cysteine through the conserved F or W. The D gene is left open where the match is weak. Clone size appears in some rows only: once, few, many, or a class for an expanded clone.

v_gene: TRBV19; abundance: .; d_gene: .; j_gene: TRBJ1-5; CDR3nt: TGTGCCAGTAGGAACAGGGATAGCAATCAGCCCCAGCATTTT; CDR3aa: CASRNRDSNQPQHF
v_gene: TRBV28; abundance: .; d_gene: .; j_gene: TRBJ2-3; CDR3nt: TGTGCCAGCAGTTCGAGGTGGAATACGCAGTATTTT; CDR3aa: CASSSRWNTQYF
v_gene: TRBV11-3; abundance: few; d_gene: TRBD2; j_gene: TRBJ2-4; CDR3nt: TGTGCCAGCAGCTTAGAGGGGGGCGGGAGGATGAACATTCAGTACTTC; CDR3aa: CASSLEGGGRMNIQYF
v_gene: TRBV19; abundance: .; d_gene: .; j_gene: TRBJ2-7; CDR3nt: TGTGCCAGTAGTATTAAGGCCGTCGGGGGCGAGCAGTACTTC; CDR3aa: CASSIKAVGGEQYF
v_gene: TRBV28; abundance: .; d_gene: TRBD1; j_gene: TRBJ1-5; CDR3nt: TGTGCCAGCAGTCTCCCCCGACAGGGGGCAGGACAGCCCCAGCATTTT; CDR3aa: CASSLPRQGAGQPQHF
v_gene: TRBV6-8; abundance: few; d_gene: .; j_gene: TRBJ2-5; CDR3nt: TGTGCCAGCAGGCAACAGGGTGCTGCGGTTGAGACCCAGTACTTC; CDR3aa: CASRQQGAAVETQYF
v_gene: TRBV11-3; abundance: medium-sized; d_gene: TRBD1; j_gene: TRBJ2-1; CDR3nt: TGTGCCAGCAGCCCCCGGGACAGACCGAACAATGAGCAGTTCTTC; CDR3aa: CASSPRDRPNNEQFF
v_gene: TRBV18; abundance: few; d_gene: TRBD1; j_gene: TRBJ2-7; CDR3nt: TGTGCCAGCTCACCAACTTCAGGGGGTCAGTACTTC; CDR3aa: CASSPTSGGQYF
v_gene: TRBV19; abundance: .; d_gene: TRBD2; j_gene: TRBJ2-1; CDR3nt: TGTGCCAGTAGGATGGGACTAGCGGGAGTCTATGAGCAGTTCTTC; CDR3aa: CASRMGLAGVYEQFF
v_gene: TRBV6-8; abundance: large; d_gene: .; j_gene: TRBJ2-1; CDR3nt: TGTGCCATCCGGGACCTCTACAATGAGCAGTTCTTC; CDR3aa: CAIRDLYNEQFF
v_gene: TRBV11-3; abundance: few; d_gene: .; j_gene: TRBJ2-3; CDR3nt: TGTGCCAGCAGCTTAGTGACATACACAGATACGCAGTATTTT; CDR3aa: CASSLVTYTDTQYF
v_gene: TRBV29-1; abundance: .; d_gene: .; j_gene: TRBJ2-7; CDR3nt: TGCAGCGTTCGATTGGGTCTTTCTAGAGAGCAGTACTTC; CDR3aa: CSVRLGLSREQYF
v_gene: TRBV4-1; abundance: few; d_gene: .; j_gene: TRBJ1-4; CDR3nt: TGCGCCAGCAGCCTTAGCGGGGGATCTACTAATGAAAAACTGTTTTTT; CDR3aa: CASSLSGGSTNEKLFF
v_gene: TRBV2; abundance: .; d_gene: .; j_gene: TRBJ2-7; CDR3nt: TGTGCCAGCAGCTTTAAAATAGGATACGAGCAGTACTTC; CDR3aa: CASSFKIGYEQYF
v_gene: TRBV11-3; abundance: .; d_gene: .; j_gene: TRBJ2-5; CDR3nt: TGTGCCAGCAGCTTAGAGGAGGGACCGTACCAAGAGACCCAGTACTTC; CDR3aa: CASSLEEGPYQETQYF
v_gene: TRBV25-1; abundance: few; d_gene: .; j_gene: TRBJ2-5; CDR3nt: TGTGCCAGCAGAGGCAGCGAAGAGACCCAGTACTTC; CDR3aa: CASRGSEETQYF
v_gene: TRBV9; abundance: large; d_gene: TRBD2; j_gene: TRBJ2-7; CDR3nt: TGTGCCAGCAGCGTAACTAGCGGCTACGAGCAGTACTTC; CDR3aa: CASSVTSGYEQYF
v_gene: TRBV6-8; abundance: few; d_gene: TRBD2; j_gene: TRBJ2-3; CDR3nt: TGTGCCAGCTCTCTGACTAGCGGGAGCACAGATACGCAGTATTTT; CDR3aa: CASSLTSGSTDTQYF
v_gene: TRBV6-8; abundance: few; d_gene: TRBD1; j_gene: TRBJ1-4; CDR3nt: TGTGCCAGCAGTAGGACAGGGTTGGGGGGTGAAAAACTGTTTTTT; CDR3aa: CASSRTGLGGEKLFF
v_gene: TRBV15; abundance: .; d_gene: .; j_gene: TRBJ2-5; CDR3nt: TGTGCCACCAGCAGAGGTGGCAGCCAAGAGACCCAGTACTTC; CDR3aa: CATSRGGSQETQYF
v_gene: TRBV18; abundance: .; d_gene: TRBD2; j_gene: TRBJ2-2; CDR3nt: TGTGCCAGCTCCCTTTCCCGGACTAGCGGGCCGAACACCGGGGAGCTGTTTTTT; CDR3aa: CASSLSRTSGPNTGELFF
v_gene: TRBV9; abundance: .; d_gene: .; j_gene: TRBJ1-5; CDR3nt: TGTGCTAGCAGCCCCCGTAATCAGCCCCAGCATTTT; CDR3aa: CASSPRNQPQHF
v_gene: TRBV28; abundance: .; d_gene: TRBD1; j_gene: TRBJ2-4; CDR3nt: TGTGCCAGCAGTTCTCCGACAGGGGACAAACGTACCAAAAACATTCAGTACTTC; CDR3aa: CASSSPTGDKRTKNIQYF
v_gene: TRBV6-8; abundance: large; d_gene: .; j_gene: TRBJ2-7; CDR3nt: TGTGCCAGCAGTGGGAGACAGAGCGAGCAGTACTTC; CDR3aa: CASSGRQSEQYF
v_gene: TRBV15; abundance: .; d_gene: TRBD2; j_gene: TRBJ2-7; CDR3nt: TGTGCCACCAGCAGCAGTGCACTAGCGGGAAACGAGCAGTACTTC; CDR3aa: CATSSSALAGNEQYF
v_gene: TRBV30; abundance: few; d_gene: TRBD2; j_gene: TRBJ2-1; CDR3nt: TGTGCCTGGAATTTTGGCGGGAGCCACAATGAGCAGTTCTTC; CDR3aa: CAWNFGGSHNEQFF
v_gene: TRBV6-8; abundance: few; d_gene: TRBD2; j_gene: TRBJ2-2; CDR3nt: TGTGCCAGCAGTGGGGTAGCGGGGTCCACCGGGGAGCTGTTTTTT; CDR3aa: CASSGVAGSTGELFF
v_gene: TRBV28; abundance: few; d_gene: .; j_gene: TRBJ2-7; CDR3nt: TGTGCCAGCAGTCTAACTACAGTGGAGCAGTACTTC; CDR3aa: CASSLTTVEQYF
v_gene: TRBV11-3; abundance: few; d_gene: TRBD1; j_gene: TRBJ2-1; CDR3nt: TGTGCCAGCAGCCCCGGTACAGGGGTGGATTATGAGCAGTTCTTC; CDR3aa: CASSPGTGVDYEQFF
v_gene: TRBV18; abundance: few; d_gene: .; j_gene: TRBJ2-2; CDR3nt: TGTGCCAGCTCACCGGATAGGGCCGGGGAGCTGTTTTTT; CDR3aa: CASSPDRAGELFF
v_gene: TRBV11-3; abundance: .; d_gene: TRBD1; j_gene: TRBJ1-1; CDR3nt: TGTGCCAGCAGCTCCCGGACAGGGACGAACACTGAAGCTTTCTTT; CDR3aa: CASSSRTGTNTEAFF
v_gene: TRBV29-1; abundance: .; d_gene: .; j_gene: TRBJ2-3; CDR3nt: TGCAGCGCCGGAGCAGGCAGAGATACGCAGTATTTT; CDR3aa: CSAGAGRDTQYF
v_gene: TRBV9; abundance: .; d_gene: .; j_gene: TRBJ2-1; CDR3nt: TGTGCCAGCAGCGTACAGGCCTACAATGAGCAGTTCTTC; CDR3aa: CASSVQAYNEQFF
v_gene: TRBV6-4; abundance: .; d_gene: TRBD2; j_gene: TRBJ2-5; CDR3nt: TGTGCCATCAAAGCAAGCGGGAGTCAAGAGACCCAGTACTTC; CDR3aa: CAIKASGSQETQYF
v_gene: TRBV11-3; abundance: few; d_gene: TRBD1; j_gene: TRBJ1-4; CDR3nt: TGTGCCAGCAGCAGGACAGGGGCAAGAGAAAAACTGTTTTTT; CDR3aa: CASSRTGAREKLFF
v_gene: TRBV29-1; abundance: .; d_gene: .; j_gene: TRBJ1-1; CDR3nt: TGCAGCGCCGAAGGTGGAGATGAAACTGAAGCTTTCTTT; CDR3aa: CSAEGGDETEAFF
v_gene: TRBV19; abundance: .; d_gene: .; j_gene: TRBJ2-6; CDR3nt: TGTGCCAGTAGTAAAGGAATTACCTCTGGGGCCAACGTCCTGACTTTC; CDR3aa: CASSKGITSGANVLTF
v_gene: TRBV19; abundance: .; d_gene: TRBD1; j_gene: TRBJ1-2; CDR3nt: TGTGCCAGTCTATCCCGTCGAGGGGGCGGCTACACCTTC; CDR3aa: CASLSRRGGGYTF
v_gene: TRBV11-3; abundance: medium-sized; d_gene: TRBD2; j_gene: TRBJ2-7; CDR3nt: TGTGCCAGCAGGGAGGGACTAGCGGGATGGGAGCAGTACTTC; CDR3aa: CASREGLAGWEQYF